This note documents a single T cell receptor beta chain sequence. The record originates from a study of blood T cell repertoires in COVID-19. Study-level background: There were acute and convalescent COVID-19 samples, and they came from the United States, Italy and Spain.

This CDR3 is built from 15 residues. Per the germline V gene, CDR1 is ENHRY and CDR2 is SYGVKD. V trimming: 6 bases; J trimming: 0 bases; junction bases outside the gene matches: 3. The authors' processing: Estimation of nucleated cell counts relied on the amplification of reference gene primers. Measured with immunoSEQ multiplex PCR; TCRdb has only the in-frame clones, and not every one. V and J calls and clone size are given by that table; D and trimming were obtained from the DNA. The top ten hold around 16% of the sample, which has tens of thousands of clones, 65% to 90% seen once. This rearrangement joins TRBV10-3 to TRBJ2-2, with TRBD2 matching over 8 bases. The sample consisted of peripheral blood. The sequence came from a human donor in a cohort sampled during active COVID-19. CDR3 region: CAIRAGASNTGELFF. The CDR3 DNA sequence: TGTGCCATCAGAGCGGGGGCCTCGAACACCGGGGAGCTGTTTTTT.